This T cell receptor beta chain was observed in a study of shared clonotypes between healthy human individuals. CDR3 length equals 15 residues. V gave up 3 bases and J gave up 4 bases; unmatched junction bases: 6. Germline V gene sequence: CDR1 WSHSY, CDR2 SAAADI. The assay was immunoSEQ multiplex PCR, and TCRdb's table has in-frame clones only and misses some. This table has 2 million or so clones, about 95% appearing once. Selected positively for CCR7 and CD45RO-negative, naive CD8 cells excluded terminally differentiated effector memory CD45RA+ cells. The chain recombines TRBV10-2 with TRBJ2-3, with TRBD2 matching over 8 bases. Sequences were obtained from naive CD8+ T cells sorted from blood. The receptor was isolated from a man between 18 and 35 years old in good health. This chain's CDR3 is CASSDPPGLADTQYF. CDR3 sequence (DNA): TGCGCCAGCAGTGACCCCCCGGGACTAGCAGATACGCAGTATTTT.